This is a list of T cell receptor beta chains from one sample in a study of post-analysis software for immune sequencing data. MiXCR was run by TCRdb on the PCR reads, yielding one entry per CDR3 protein. The table records over 700,000 distinct CDR3 sequences, 30% of them present only once. The sequenced sample was blood. Receptors originate from a girl between 10 and 17 years old with multiple sclerosis. Each CDR3 is given with its conserved first and last residue. A D gene is named only where the DNA matches it firmly. Not every row has a clone size; where given, it reads once, few, many or a size class.

v_gene	j_gene	abundance	d_gene	CDR3aa	CDR3nt
TRBV20-1	TRBJ2-1	once	TRBD2	CSARSSLWTSGRRNEQFF	TGCAGTGCTAGATCCTCCCTCTGGACTAGCGGGAGGAGGAATGAGCAGTTCTTC
TRBV3-1	TRBJ1-6	few	.	CASSQDHSSPLHF	TGTGCCAGCAGCCAAGATCATAGTTCACCCCTCCACTTT
TRBV20-1	TRBJ2-1	.	TRBD2	CSARDAGGVNEQFF	TGCAGTGCCAGGGACGCGGGAGGGGTCAATGAGCAGTTCTTC
TRBV20-1	TRBJ2-7	.	TRBD1	CSAISPGTDEQYF	TGCAGTGCTATATCCCCCGGGACAGACGAGCAGTACTTC
TRBV29-1	TRBJ2-5	.	TRBD1	CSVEDRGREETQYF	TGCAGCGTTGAGGACAGGGGGCGTGAGGAGACCCAGTACTTC
TRBV10-3	TRBJ2-5	.	.	CAISESRGGSETQYF	TGTGCCATCAGTGAGTCCCGGGGTGGGTCAGAGACCCAGTACTTC
TRBV14	TRBJ1-4	few	TRBD1	CASSQAKRSDRESRKLFF	TGTGCCAGCAGCCAAGCTAAAAGGTCGGACAGGGAATCCCGAAAACTGTTTTTT
TRBV5-1	TRBJ2-5	.	.	CASSAQGLQETQYF	TGCGCCAGCAGCGCCCAGGGTTTGCAAGAGACCCAGTACTTC
TRBV5-6	TRBJ2-1	.	.	CASTLIVAARNNEQFF	TGTGCCAGCACCTTGATCGTAGCGGCAAGAAACAATGAGCAGTTCTTC
TRBV7-2	TRBJ2-1	few	.	CASSFGRIGLNEQFF	TGTGCCAGCAGCTTCGGACGGATTGGTTTGAATGAGCAGTTCTTC
TRBV14	TRBJ2-7	few	.	CASSFGDRYEQYF	TGTGCCAGCAGCTTCGGGGATCGGTACGAGCAGTACTTC
TRBV2	TRBJ2-6	.	.	CASSEWGITSGANVLTF	TGTGCCAGCAGTGAATGGGGGATTACCTCTGGGGCCAACGTCCTGACTTTC
TRBV6-5	TRBJ1-6	few	.	CASSYVYNSPLHF	TGTGCCAGCAGTTACGTTTATAATTCACCCCTCCACTTT
TRBV27	TRBJ2-4	once	TRBD1	CASRPLEWRGTGEVGIQYF	TGTGCCAGCAGGCCCCTGGAGTGGAGAGGGACAGGGGAAGTGGGCATTCAGTACTTC
TRBV20-1	TRBJ2-7	.	.	CSARDSRLGSSYEQYF	TGCAGTGCTAGAGATAGTCGGTTGGGTTCCTCCTACGAGCAGTACTTC
TRBV4-3	TRBJ2-5	.	TRBD2	CASSHELASGETQYF	TGCGCCAGCAGCCATGAACTGGCTAGCGGGGAGACCCAGTACTTC
TRBV29-1	TRBJ2-5	many	TRBD1	CSVGRTGQETQYF	TGCAGCGTTGGGAGGACAGGTCAAGAGACCCAGTACTTC
TRBV9	TRBJ1-2	many	.	CASSVGPAGEYGYTF	TGTGCCAGCAGCGTAGGCCCGGCAGGGGAGTATGGCTACACCTTC
TRBV9	TRBJ2-7	.	.	CASSVDKGTYEQYF	TGTGCCAGCAGCGTAGATAAGGGGACCTACGAGCAGTACTTC
TRBV7-2	TRBJ1-2	once	.	CASSFAGYGYTF	TGTGCCAGCAGCTTTGCAGGGTATGGCTACACCTTC
TRBV13	TRBJ1-1	.	.	CASSERTNTEAFF	TGTGCCAGCAGCGAAAGGACGAACACTGAAGCTTTCTTT
TRBV3-1	TRBJ2-7	.	TRBD1	CASSQARGWTGVGEQYF	TGTGCCAGCAGCCAAGCCCGTGGGTGGACAGGGGTCGGCGAGCAGTACTTC